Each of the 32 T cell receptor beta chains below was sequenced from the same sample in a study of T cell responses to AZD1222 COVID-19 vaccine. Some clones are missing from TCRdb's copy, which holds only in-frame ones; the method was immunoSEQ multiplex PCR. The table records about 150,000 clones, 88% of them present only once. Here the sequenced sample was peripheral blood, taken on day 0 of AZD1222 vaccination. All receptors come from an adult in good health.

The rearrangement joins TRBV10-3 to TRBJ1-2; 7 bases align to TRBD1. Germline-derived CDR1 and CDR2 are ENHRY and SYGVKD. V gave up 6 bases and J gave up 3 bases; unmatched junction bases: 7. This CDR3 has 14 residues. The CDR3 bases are TGTGCCATCAGACAAGGACAGGCCGACTATGGCTACACCTTC. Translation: CAIRQGQADYGYTF.

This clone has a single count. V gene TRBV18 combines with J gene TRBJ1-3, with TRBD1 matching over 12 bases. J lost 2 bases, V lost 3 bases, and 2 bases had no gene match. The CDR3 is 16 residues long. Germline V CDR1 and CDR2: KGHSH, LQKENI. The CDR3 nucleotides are TGTGCCAGCTCACCGGGACAGGGGGCGGCTGGAAACACCATATATTTT. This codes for CASSPGQGAAGNTIYF.

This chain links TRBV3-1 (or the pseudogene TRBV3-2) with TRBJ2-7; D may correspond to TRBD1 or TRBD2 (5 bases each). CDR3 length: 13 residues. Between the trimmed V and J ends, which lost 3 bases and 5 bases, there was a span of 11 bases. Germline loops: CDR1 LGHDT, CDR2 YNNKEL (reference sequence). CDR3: CASSHLLGHEQYF. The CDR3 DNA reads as TGTGCCAGCAGCCACTTGCTGGGACACGAGCAGTACTTC.

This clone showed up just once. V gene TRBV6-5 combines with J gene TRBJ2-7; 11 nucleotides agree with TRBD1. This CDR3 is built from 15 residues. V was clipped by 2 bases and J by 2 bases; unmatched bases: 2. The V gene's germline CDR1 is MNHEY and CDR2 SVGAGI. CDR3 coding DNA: TGTGCCAGCAGTTACGCGGGACAGGGGGCCTACGAGCAGTACTTC. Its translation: CASSYAGQGAYEQYF.

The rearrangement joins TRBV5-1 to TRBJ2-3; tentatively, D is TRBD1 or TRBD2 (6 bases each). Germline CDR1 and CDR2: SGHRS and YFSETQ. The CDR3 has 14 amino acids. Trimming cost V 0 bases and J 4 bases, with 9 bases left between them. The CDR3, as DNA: TGCGCCAGCAGCTTGGAAGGGGGGCCAGATACGCAGTATTTT. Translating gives CASSLEGGPDTQYF.

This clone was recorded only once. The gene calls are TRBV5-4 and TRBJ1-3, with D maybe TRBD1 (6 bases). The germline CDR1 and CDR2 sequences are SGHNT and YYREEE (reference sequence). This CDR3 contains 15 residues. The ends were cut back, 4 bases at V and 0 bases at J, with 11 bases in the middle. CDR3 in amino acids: CASSQGQYSGNTIYF. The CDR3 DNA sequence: TGTGCCAGCAGCCAGGGACAATACTCTGGAAACACCATATATTTT.

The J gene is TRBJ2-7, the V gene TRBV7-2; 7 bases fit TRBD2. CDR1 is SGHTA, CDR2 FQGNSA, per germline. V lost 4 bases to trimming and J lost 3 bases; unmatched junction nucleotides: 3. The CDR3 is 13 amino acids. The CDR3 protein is CASSWGGGYEQYF. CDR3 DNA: TGTGCCAGCAGCTGGGGGGGTGGCTACGAGCAGTACTTC.

CDR3 in DNA: TGTGCCAGCACCCAGCGGGTAGCGGGGTCCGGGGAGCTGTTTTTT. It translates to CASTQRVAGSGELFF. This chain joins TRBV6-5 and TRBJ2-2, with 8 nucleotides matching TRBD2. This CDR3 spans 15 amino acids. Germline CDR1 is MNHEY and CDR2 is SVGAGI. Trimming cost V 7 bases and J 6 bases; bases outside gene matches: 10.

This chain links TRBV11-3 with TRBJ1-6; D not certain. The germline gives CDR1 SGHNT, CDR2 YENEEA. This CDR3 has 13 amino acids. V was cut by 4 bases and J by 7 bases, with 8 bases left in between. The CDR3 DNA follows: TGTGCCAGCAGCTCGCAGGAGAATTCACCCCTCCACTTT. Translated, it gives CASSSQENSPLHF. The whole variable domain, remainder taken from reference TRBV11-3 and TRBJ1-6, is EAGVVQSPRYKIIEKKQPVAFWCNPISGHNTLYWYLQNLGQGPELLIRYENEEAVDDSQLPKDRFSAERLKGVDSTLKIQPAELGDSAVYLCASSSQENSPLHFGNGTRLTVT.

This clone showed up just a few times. CDR3 DNA: TGTGCCAGCAGCCACGACCGAATAGGTTTTCAGCCCCAGCATTTT. This codes for CASSHDRIGFQPQHF. The rearrangement joins TRBV4-2 to TRBJ1-5, with D unclear. The CDR3 covers 15 residues. V lost 3 bases and J 6 bases, leaving 15 bases between the germline ends. Germline V lookup: CDR1 LGHNA, CDR2 YNFKEQ.

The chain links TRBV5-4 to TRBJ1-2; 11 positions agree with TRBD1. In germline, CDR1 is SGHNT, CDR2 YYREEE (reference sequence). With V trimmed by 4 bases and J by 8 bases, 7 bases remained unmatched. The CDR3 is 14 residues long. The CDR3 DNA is TGTGCCAGCAGCGCAGGACAGGGGGCGGGCGGCTACACCTTC. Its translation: CASSAGQGAGGYTF.

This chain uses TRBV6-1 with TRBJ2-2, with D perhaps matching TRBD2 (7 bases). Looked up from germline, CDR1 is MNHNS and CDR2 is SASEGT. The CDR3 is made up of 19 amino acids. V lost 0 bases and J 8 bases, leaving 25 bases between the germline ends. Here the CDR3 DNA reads TGTGCCAGCAGTGAAGCCCCCCCCGGGTGGGGGGGCCTCCGTGGGGAGCTGTTTTTT. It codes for CASSEAPPGWGGLRGELFF.

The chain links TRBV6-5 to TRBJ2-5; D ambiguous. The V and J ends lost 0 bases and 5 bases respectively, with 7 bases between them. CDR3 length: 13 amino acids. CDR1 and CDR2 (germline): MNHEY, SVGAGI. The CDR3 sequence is CASSYSGFETQYF. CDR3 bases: TGTGCCAGCAGTTACTCCGGCTTTGAGACCCAGTACTTC.

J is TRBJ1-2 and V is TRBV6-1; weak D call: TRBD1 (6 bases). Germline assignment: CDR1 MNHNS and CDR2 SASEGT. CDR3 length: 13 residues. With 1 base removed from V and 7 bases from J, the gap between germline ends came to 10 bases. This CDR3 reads CASSEETGIGYTF. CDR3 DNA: TGTGCCAGCAGTGAAGAAACAGGGATTGGCTACACCTTC.

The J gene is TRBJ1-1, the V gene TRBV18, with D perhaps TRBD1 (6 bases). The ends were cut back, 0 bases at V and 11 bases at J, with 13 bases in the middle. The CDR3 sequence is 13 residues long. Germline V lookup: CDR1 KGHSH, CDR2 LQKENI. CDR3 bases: TGTGCCAGCTCACCACCAGGGTCAGGGGAGGCTTTCTTT. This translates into CASSPPGSGEAFF.

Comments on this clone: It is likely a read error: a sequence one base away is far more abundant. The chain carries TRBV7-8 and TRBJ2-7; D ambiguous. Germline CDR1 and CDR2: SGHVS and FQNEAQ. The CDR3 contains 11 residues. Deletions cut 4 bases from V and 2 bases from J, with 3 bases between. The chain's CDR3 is CASSSAYEQYF. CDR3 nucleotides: TGTGCCAGCAGCTCCGCCTACGAGCAGTACTTC.

As DNA, the CDR3 is TGTGCCAGCAGCCCTGACCGAGATGATACGCAGTATTTT. Translation gives CASSPDRDDTQYF. The chain carries TRBV7-2 and TRBJ2-3; no clear D. The CDR3 has 13 residues. Trimming took 5 bases from V and 6 from J, leaving 12 bases between them. Germline CDR1 SGHTA, CDR2 FQGNSA.

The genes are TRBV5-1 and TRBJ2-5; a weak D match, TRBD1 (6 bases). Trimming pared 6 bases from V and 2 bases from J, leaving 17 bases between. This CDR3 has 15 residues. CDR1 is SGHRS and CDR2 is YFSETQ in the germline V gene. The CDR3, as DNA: TGCGCCAGCAAACTCCAGGGACAAGTACAAGAGACCCAGTACTTC. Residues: CASKLQGQVQETQYF.

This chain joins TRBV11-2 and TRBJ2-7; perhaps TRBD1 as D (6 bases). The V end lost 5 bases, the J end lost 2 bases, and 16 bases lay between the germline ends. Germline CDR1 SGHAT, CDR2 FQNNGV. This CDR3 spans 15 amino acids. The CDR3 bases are TGTGCCAGCAGCCGCATTCAACAGGGACCCTACGAGCAGTACTTC. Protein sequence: CASSRIQQGPYEQYF.

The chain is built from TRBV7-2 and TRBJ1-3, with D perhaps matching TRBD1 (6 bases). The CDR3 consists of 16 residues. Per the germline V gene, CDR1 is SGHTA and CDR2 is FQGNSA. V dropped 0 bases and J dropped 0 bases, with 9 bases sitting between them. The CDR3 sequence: CASSLAGAGSGNTIYF. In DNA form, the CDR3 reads TGTGCCAGCAGCTTAGCGGGGGCGGGCTCTGGAAACACCATATATTTT.

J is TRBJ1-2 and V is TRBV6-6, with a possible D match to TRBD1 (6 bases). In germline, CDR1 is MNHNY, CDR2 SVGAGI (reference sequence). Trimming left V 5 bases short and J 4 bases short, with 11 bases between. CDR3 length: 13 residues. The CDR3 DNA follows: TGTGCCAGCAGTATTACAGGGAGCTATGGCTACACCTTC. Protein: CASSITGSYGYTF.

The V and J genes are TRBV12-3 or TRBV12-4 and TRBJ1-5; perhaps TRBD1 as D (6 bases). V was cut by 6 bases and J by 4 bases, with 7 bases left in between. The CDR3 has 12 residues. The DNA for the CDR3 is TGTGCCAGCAGCAGGGGTAATCAGCCCCAGCATTTT. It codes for CASSRGNQPQHF.

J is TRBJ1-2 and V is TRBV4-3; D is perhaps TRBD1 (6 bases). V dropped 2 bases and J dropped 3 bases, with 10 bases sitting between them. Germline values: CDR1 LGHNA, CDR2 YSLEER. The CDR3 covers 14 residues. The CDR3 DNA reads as TGCGCCAGCAGCCAACAGACAGGAGACTATGGCTACACCTTC. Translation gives CASSQQTGDYGYTF.

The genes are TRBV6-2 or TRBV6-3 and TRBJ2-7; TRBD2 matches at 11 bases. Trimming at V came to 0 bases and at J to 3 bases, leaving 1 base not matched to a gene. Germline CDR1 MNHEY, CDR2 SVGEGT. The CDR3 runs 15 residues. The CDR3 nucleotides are TGTGCCAGCAGTTACTCGGGACTAGCGGACTACGAGCAGTACTTC. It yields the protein CASSYSGLADYEQYF.

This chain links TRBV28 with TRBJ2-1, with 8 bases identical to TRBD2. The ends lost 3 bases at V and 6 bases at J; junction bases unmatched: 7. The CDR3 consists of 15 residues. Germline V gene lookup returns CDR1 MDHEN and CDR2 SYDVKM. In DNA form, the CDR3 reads TGTGCCAGCAGTTTGCCGGGGGGGGAATTCAATGAGCAGTTCTTC. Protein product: CASSLPGGEFNEQFF.

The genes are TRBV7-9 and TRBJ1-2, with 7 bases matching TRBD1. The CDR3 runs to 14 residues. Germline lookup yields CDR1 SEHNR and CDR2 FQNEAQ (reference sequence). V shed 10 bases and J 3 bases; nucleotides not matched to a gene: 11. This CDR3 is CANPEGADDYGYTF. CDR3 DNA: TGTGCCAACCCGGAGGGGGCCGATGACTATGGCTACACCTTC.

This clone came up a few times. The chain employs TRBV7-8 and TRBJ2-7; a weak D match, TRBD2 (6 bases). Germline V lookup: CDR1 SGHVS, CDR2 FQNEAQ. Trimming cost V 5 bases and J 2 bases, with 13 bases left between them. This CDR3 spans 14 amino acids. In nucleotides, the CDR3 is TGTGCCAGCAGCCAATCCGGGACTGCCTACGAGCAGTACTTC. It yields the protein CASSQSGTAYEQYF.

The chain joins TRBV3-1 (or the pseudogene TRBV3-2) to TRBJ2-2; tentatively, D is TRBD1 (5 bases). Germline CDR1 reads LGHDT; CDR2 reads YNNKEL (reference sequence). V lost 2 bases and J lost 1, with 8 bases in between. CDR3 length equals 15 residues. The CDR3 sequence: CASSQQGQNTGELFF. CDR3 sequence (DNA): TGTGCCAGCAGCCAACAGGGCCAGAACACCGGGGAGCTGTTTTTT.

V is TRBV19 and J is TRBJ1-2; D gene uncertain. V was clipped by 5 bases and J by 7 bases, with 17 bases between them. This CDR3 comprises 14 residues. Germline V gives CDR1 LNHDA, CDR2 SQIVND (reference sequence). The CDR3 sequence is CASSRLGPKGGYTF. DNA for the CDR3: TGTGCCAGTAGTCGTCTTGGACCGAAGGGTGGCTACACCTTC.

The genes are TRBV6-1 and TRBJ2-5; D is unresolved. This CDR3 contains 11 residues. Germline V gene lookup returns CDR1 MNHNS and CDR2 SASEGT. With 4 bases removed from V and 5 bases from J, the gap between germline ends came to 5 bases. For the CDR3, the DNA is TGTGCCAGCAGTGGAGCGGAGACCCAGTACTTC. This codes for CASSGAETQYF.

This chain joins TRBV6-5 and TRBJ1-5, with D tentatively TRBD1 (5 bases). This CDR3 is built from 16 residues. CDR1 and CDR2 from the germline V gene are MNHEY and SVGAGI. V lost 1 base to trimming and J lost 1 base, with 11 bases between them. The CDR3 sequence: CASSYLGPQSNQPQHF. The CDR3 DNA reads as TGTGCCAGCAGTTACTTGGGGCCCCAGAGCAATCAGCCCCAGCATTTT.

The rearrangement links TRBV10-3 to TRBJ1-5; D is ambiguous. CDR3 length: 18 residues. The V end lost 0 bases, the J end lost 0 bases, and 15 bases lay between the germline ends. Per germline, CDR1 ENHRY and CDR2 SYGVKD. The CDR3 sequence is CAISESFRTTYSNQPQHF. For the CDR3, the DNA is TGTGCCATCAGTGAGTCGTTCCGGACCACTTATAGCAATCAGCCCCAGCATTTT.